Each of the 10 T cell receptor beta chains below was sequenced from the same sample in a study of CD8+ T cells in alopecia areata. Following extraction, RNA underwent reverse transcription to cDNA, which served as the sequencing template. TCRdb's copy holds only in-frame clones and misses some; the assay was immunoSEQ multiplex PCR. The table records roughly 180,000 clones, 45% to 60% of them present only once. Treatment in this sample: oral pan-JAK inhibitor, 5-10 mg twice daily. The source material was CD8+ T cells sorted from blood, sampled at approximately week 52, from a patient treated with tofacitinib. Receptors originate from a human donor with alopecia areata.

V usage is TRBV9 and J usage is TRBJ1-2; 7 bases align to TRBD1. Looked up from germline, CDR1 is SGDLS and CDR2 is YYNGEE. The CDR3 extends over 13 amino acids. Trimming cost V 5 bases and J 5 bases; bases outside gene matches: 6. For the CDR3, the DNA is TGTGCCAGCAGGGGGGGACAGAAATATGGCTACACCTTC. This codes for CASRGGQKYGYTF.

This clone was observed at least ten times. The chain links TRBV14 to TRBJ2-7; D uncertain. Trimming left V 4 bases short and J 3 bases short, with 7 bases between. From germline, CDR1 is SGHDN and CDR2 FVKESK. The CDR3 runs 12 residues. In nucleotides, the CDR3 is TGTGCCAGCAGCCCTGGCTACTACGAGCAGTACTTC. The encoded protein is CASSPGYYEQYF.

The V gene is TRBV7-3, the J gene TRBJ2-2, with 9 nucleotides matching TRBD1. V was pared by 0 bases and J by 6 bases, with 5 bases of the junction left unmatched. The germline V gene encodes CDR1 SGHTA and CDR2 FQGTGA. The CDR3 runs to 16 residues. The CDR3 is CASSLTDRGYAGELFF. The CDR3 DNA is TGTGCCAGCAGCTTAACGGACAGGGGTTACGCCGGGGAGCTGTTTTTT.

The CDR3 protein is CSARGLTIGYTF. DNA of the CDR3: TGCAGCGCCCGGGGGCTGACGATCGGCTACACCTTC. The V gene is TRBV29-1, the J gene TRBJ1-2; D perhaps matches TRBD1 (6 bases). The CDR3 sequence is 12 residues long. V was trimmed by 7 bases and J by 8 bases, leaving 17 bases between them. In germline, CDR1 is SQVTM, CDR2 ANQGSEA.

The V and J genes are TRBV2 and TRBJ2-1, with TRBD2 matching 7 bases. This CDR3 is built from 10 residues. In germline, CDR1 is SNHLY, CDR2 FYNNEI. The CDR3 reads CVEGGTWEFF. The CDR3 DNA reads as TGTGTCGAGGGAGGGACCTGGGAGTTCTTC.

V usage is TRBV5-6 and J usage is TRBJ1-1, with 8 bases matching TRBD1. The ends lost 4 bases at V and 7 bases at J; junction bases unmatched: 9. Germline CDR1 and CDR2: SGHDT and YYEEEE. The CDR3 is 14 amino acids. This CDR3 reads CASSLDSTGVEAFF. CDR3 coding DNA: TGTGCCAGCAGCCTGGATTCGACAGGGGTTGAAGCTTTCTTT.

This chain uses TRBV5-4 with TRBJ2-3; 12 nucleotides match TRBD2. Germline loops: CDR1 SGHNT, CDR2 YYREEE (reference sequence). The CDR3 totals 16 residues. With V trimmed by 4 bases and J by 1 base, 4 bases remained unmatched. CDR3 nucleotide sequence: TGTGCCAGCAGCCCGAGGACTAGCGGGGGCACAGATACGCAGTATTTT. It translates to CASSPRTSGGTDTQYF.

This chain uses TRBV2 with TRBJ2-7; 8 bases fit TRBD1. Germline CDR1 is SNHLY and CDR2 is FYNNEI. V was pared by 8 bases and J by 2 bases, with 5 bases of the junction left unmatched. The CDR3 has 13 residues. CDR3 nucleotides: TGTGCCAGCGGGAGGACAGGGACCTACGAGCAGTACTTC. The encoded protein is CASGRTGTYEQYF.

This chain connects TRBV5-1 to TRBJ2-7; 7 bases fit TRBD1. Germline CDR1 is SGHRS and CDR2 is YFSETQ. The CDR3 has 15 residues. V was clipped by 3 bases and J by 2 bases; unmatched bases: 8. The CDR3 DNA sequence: TGCGCCAGCAGCTCGTGGACAGGCGCGGCCTACGAGCAGTACTTC. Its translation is CASSSWTGAAYEQYF.

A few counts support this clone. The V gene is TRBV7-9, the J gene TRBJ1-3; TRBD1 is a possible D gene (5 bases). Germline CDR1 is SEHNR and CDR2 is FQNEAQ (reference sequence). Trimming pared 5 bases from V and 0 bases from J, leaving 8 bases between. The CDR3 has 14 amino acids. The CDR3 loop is CASSRTGSGNTIYF. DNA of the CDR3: TGTGCCAGCAGCCGAACAGGCTCTGGAAACACCATATATTTT.